This TCR beta chain was recorded in a study of vaccination effects on CD4 cells after COVID-19. CDR1 is LGHDT and CDR2 is YNNKEL in the germline V gene (reference sequence). Trimming removed 4 bases at V and 7 bases at J, with 14 bases between. The CDR3 runs to 15 residues. The study's findings and limits: Early post-infection timepoints were missing from the study, which also had few convalescent patients.

As regards this clone: What it binds is not known.

Between days 9 and 10 of culture, CD4+ T cells were separated out. PCR confirmed that the person was infected with SARS-CoV-2 between March and December 2020. Either the BNT162b2 or mRNA-1273 vaccine was given to participants in two doses. The assay was immunoSEQ multiplex PCR, and TCRdb's table has in-frame clones only and misses some. The sample lists some 46,000 clones, about 80% occurring once. The material sequenced was CD4+ T cells from PBMCs cultured without peptide, taken after COVID-19 vaccination. This rearrangement joins TRBV3-1 (or the pseudogene TRBV3-2) to TRBJ1-6, with D uncertain. The source is a human donor who had a prior SARS-CoV-2 infection. The CDR3 DNA sequence: TGTGCCAGCAGCCCGTCCCTCCAGGCAAATTCACCCCTCCACTTT. Protein product: CASSPSLQANSPLHF.